What follows are 20 T cell receptor beta chains derived from one specimen sequenced in a study of blood T cell repertoires in COVID-19. The data were produced by immunoSEQ multiplex PCR, yet TCRdb's version contains in-frame clones alone and is incomplete. The table shows about 150,000 clones, with about four fifths occurring only once. Sequenced material: peripheral blood. These receptors all stem from a man in his 60s with acute or convalescent COVID-19.

The rearrangement uses TRBV3-1 (or the pseudogene TRBV3-2) and TRBJ1-1; D might be TRBD1 (6 bases). The CDR3 extends over 12 amino acids. Germline loops: CDR1 LGHDT, CDR2 YNNKEL (reference sequence). V was trimmed by 3 bases and J by 6 bases, leaving 8 bases between them. The CDR3 region is CASSQGAAEAFF. For the CDR3, the DNA is TGTGCCAGCAGCCAGGGGGCGGCTGAAGCTTTCTTT.

V gene TRBV7-9 combines with J gene TRBJ1-4; 8 nucleotides line up with TRBD1. This CDR3 region has 14 residues. Per the germline V gene, CDR1 is SEHNR and CDR2 is FQNEAQ (reference sequence). Trimming cost V 3 bases and J 8 bases; bases outside gene matches: 5. The CDR3 DNA reads as TGTGCCAGCAGCTTGGACAGGGCAACCGAAAAACTGTTTTTT. It translates to CASSLDRATEKLFF. Supplemented by reference TRBV7-9 and TRBJ1-4, the full variable domain reads DTGVSQNPRHKITKRGQNVTFRCDPISEHNRLYWYRQTLGQGPEFLTYFQNEAQLEKSRLLSDRFSAERPKGSFSTLEIQRTEQGDSAMYLCASSLDRATEKLFFGSGTQLSVL.

The rearrangement joins TRBV11-2 to TRBJ2-4, with 8 bases identical to TRBD1. Trimming took 5 bases from V and 1 from J; bases not matched to a gene: 7. Germline values: CDR1 SGHAT, CDR2 FQNNGV. This CDR3 is built from 16 residues. CDR3 sequence: CASSARDRFAKNIQYF. The CDR3 nucleotides are TGTGCCAGCAGCGCCCGGGACAGGTTTGCCAAAAACATTCAGTACTTC.

This clone was found a few times. The chain carries TRBV19 and TRBJ2-3; D might be TRBD2 (5 bases). With 10 bases removed from V and 3 bases from J, the gap between germline ends came to 11 bases. Germline lookup yields CDR1 LNHDA and CDR2 SQIVND (reference sequence). There are 12 residues in the CDR3. The CDR3 spells CAISPGTDTQYF. CDR3 bases: TGTGCCATCTCCCCGGGGACAGATACGCAGTATTTT.

This clone was recorded a few times. The chain has TRBV30 and TRBJ1-5, with 9 bases lining up with TRBD1. J lost 6 bases, V lost 3 bases, and 9 bases had no gene match. This CDR3 contains 15 residues. Germline V CDR1 and CDR2: GTSNPN, SVGIG (reference sequence). The CDR3 spells CAWSNRGLLGQPQHF. The CDR3 nucleotides are TGTGCCTGGAGCAACAGGGGGCTTTTGGGTCAGCCCCAGCATTTT.

This clone was detected only a few times. The V call is TRBV5-1, the J call TRBJ2-2; possibly TRBD2 for D (5 bases). The CDR3 sequence is 16 residues long. V lost 4 bases, J lost 0 bases, and 13 bases lay in between. The germline CDR1 and CDR2 sequences are SGHRS and YFSETQ. The CDR3 region has the DNA TGCGCCAGCAGCCCCGGACTCCAATCGAACACCGGGGAGCTGTTTTTT. Amino acids: CASSPGLQSNTGELFF.

This chain joins TRBV18 and TRBJ1-4, with D tentatively TRBD1 (6 bases). The CDR3 sequence is 14 residues long. Germline V gene sequence: CDR1 KGHSH, CDR2 LQKENI. V was pared by 4 bases and J by 2 bases, with 8 bases between. The CDR3 here is CASSQTGTNEKLFF. In nucleotides, the CDR3 is TGTGCCAGCTCACAGACAGGCACTAATGAAAAACTGTTTTTT.

The V and J genes are TRBV7-9 and TRBJ2-5; 7 positions match TRBD1. CDR3 size: 15 residues. J gave up 5 bases and V 2 bases, and 8 bases lay outside the gene matches. Germline V gives CDR1 SEHNR, CDR2 FQNEAQ (reference sequence). CDR3 sequence: CASSLSEGAGETQYF. The CDR3 DNA reads as TGTGCCAGCAGCTTATCCGAGGGGGCGGGTGAGACCCAGTACTTC.

The genes are TRBV10-3 and TRBJ1-1, with 9 nucleotides matching TRBD1. Trimming removed 4 bases from V and 0 bases from J; junction bases left unmatched: 3. From germline, CDR1 is ENHRY and CDR2 SYGVKD. The CDR3 spans 15 residues. The CDR3 coding sequence is TGTGCCATCAGTGCGGGACAGGGACTGAACACTGAAGCTTTCTTT. Its translation: CAISAGQGLNTEAFF.

The CDR3 DNA follows: TGTGCCTGGCTACATACTAGTGCGGATGGCTACACCTTC. It yields the protein CAWLHTSADGYTF. The chain is built from TRBV30 and TRBJ1-2; D uncertain. Germline CDR1 GTSNPN, CDR2 SVGIG (reference sequence). The CDR3 length is 13 residues. The V gene lost 5 bases and the J gene lost 6 bases, with 16 bases spanning the gap.

V is TRBV12-3 or TRBV12-4 and J is TRBJ2-7, with D perhaps TRBD1 (5 bases). V lost 5 bases, J lost 4 bases, and 12 bases lay in between. This CDR3 region has 13 residues. This CDR3 is CASSPDRPYEQYF. The CDR3, as DNA: TGTGCCAGCAGTCCTGACAGACCATACGAGCAGTACTTC.

J is TRBJ1-1 and V is TRBV5-1, with 8 nucleotides matching TRBD1. CDR3 length equals 14 residues. The V and J ends lost 4 bases and 7 bases, in that order; junction bases with no gene match: 9. The germline gives CDR1 SGHRS, CDR2 YFSETQ. CDR3 bases: TGCGCCAGCAGCGGGACAGGCCAAAGGGTTGAAGCTTTCTTT. As protein: CASSGTGQRVEAFF.

This clone was seen once. J is TRBJ2-5 and V is TRBV3-1 (or the pseudogene TRBV3-2); D is perhaps TRBD2 (7 bases). CDR3 length: 18 amino acids. Germline assignment: CDR1 LGHDT and CDR2 YNNKEL (reference sequence). V was pared by 4 bases and J by 2 bases, with 23 bases between. CDR3 protein: CASSRGRGVTIAQETQYF. The DNA for the CDR3 is TGTGCCAGCAGCCGTGGGAGGGGGGTAACAATCGCTCAAGAGACCCAGTACTTC.

This chain uses TRBV11-2 with TRBJ2-3; 8 bases match TRBD2. Germline CDR1 is SGHAT and CDR2 is FQNNGV. Trimming at V came to 3 bases and at J to 4 bases, leaving 6 bases not matched to a gene. The CDR3 runs to 15 residues. The CDR3 here is CASSFTGGQSDTQYF. CDR3 sequence (DNA): TGTGCCAGCAGCTTTACGGGGGGGCAATCAGATACGCAGTATTTT. Combining the CDR3 with reference TRBV11-2 and TRBJ2-3 gives the whole variable domain EAGVAQSPRYKIIEKRQSVAFWCNPISGHATLYWYQQILGQGPKLLIQFQNNGVVDDSQLPKDRFSAERLKGVDSTLKIQPAKLEDSAVYLCASSFTGGQSDTQYFGPGTRLTVL.

The gene calls are TRBV27 and TRBJ1-6, with 9 positions matching TRBD1. The CDR3 runs 12 residues. From germline, CDR1 is MNHEY and CDR2 SMNVEV (reference sequence). After removal of 8 bases from V and 7 bases from J, the junction contained 0 bases not matched to a gene. In DNA, the CDR3 is TGTGCCAGCGGGACAGGGAATTCACCCCTCCACTTT. This sequence encodes CASGTGNSPLHF.

The V gene is TRBV6-6, the J gene TRBJ1-4; the D gene is possibly TRBD1 (5 bases). V lost 6 bases to trimming and J lost 13 bases, with 27 bases between them. Germline CDR1 and CDR2: MNHNY and SVGAGI (reference sequence). This CDR3 has 16 residues. This chain's CDR3 is CASRDTGGVGLGGLFF. The CDR3 DNA is TGTGCCAGCAGGGATACAGGAGGGGTGGGCTTAGGTGGACTGTTTTTT.

The chain employs TRBV5-4 and TRBJ1-1; TRBD1 matches at 7 bases. J gave up 6 bases and V 5 bases, and 4 bases lay outside the gene matches. CDR3 length equals 12 residues. Germline V lookup: CDR1 SGHNT, CDR2 YYREEE (reference sequence). Written as DNA, the CDR3 is TGTGCCAGCAGTATACAGGGGTCTGAAGCTTTCTTT. This codes for CASSIQGSEAFF.

The V and J genes are TRBV7-2 and TRBJ2-7; TRBD2 aligns across 11 bases. Germline assignment: CDR1 SGHTA and CDR2 FQGNSA. V lost 5 bases to trimming and J lost 4 bases; unmatched junction nucleotides: 4. The CDR3 totals 14 residues. The CDR3 loop reads CASSRSGGAYEQYF. CDR3 nucleotides: TGTGCCAGCAGCCGTAGCGGGGGGGCTTACGAGCAGTACTTC. Filled out from reference TRBV7-2 and TRBJ2-7, the complete variable domain reads GAGVSQSPSNKVTEKGKDVELRCDPISGHTALYWYRQSLGQGLEFLIYFQGNSAPDKSGLPSDRFSAERTGGSVSTLTIQRTQQEDSAVYLCASSRSGGAYEQYFGPGTRLTVT.

The gene calls are TRBV15 and TRBJ2-2; the match to TRBD1 covers 10 bases. The germline V gene encodes CDR1 LNHNV and CDR2 YYDKDF (reference sequence). The CDR3 has 16 amino acids. Unmatched junction bases numbered 2, after V lost 2 bases and J lost 2 bases. The CDR3 protein is CATSRRDRGNTGELFF. As DNA, the CDR3 is TGTGCCACCAGCAGAAGGGACAGGGGCAACACCGGGGAGCTGTTTTTT.

The genes are TRBV5-1 and TRBJ2-3; the match to TRBD2 covers 10 bases. Germline assignment: CDR1 SGHRS and CDR2 YFSETQ. The CDR3 has 15 residues. The V gene end was trimmed by 3 bases and the J gene end by 3 bases; junction bases not matched to a gene: 4. The CDR3 region is CASSYSSGGTDTQYF. The DNA of the CDR3 is TGCGCCAGCAGCTACTCTAGCGGGGGAACAGATACGCAGTATTTT.